This TCR beta chain was recovered during a study of CD8 T cells in Susac syndrome (dated by TCRdb to about 2019). Turning to the overall study: Repertoire sequencing was used to test whether CD8+ T cell activation and differentiation in Susac syndrome was antigen driven.

Its CDR3 holds 17 amino acids, cysteine through phenylalanine. Here the CDR3 DNA is all that survives: 51 bases in frame from base 1. The junction carries 18 bases between V and J, which are trimmed by 6 bases and 0 bases respectively. High-throughput TCR beta sequencing profiled peripheral blood CD8+ and CD4+ T cells from healthy donors, Susac syndrome patients and multiple sclerosis patients. Multiple sclerosis controls were treatment-naive patients with stable or active relapsing-remitting disease fulfilling revised McDonald criteria. Bulk CD8+ and CD4+ T cells were purified by magnetic negative isolation, whereas CD8+ TEMRA cells were enriched by FACS. Blood was drawn into EDTA tubes, processed within 24 hours, and PBMCs were isolated by density gradient centrifugation. PBMCs intended for TCR sequencing were cryopreserved in liquid nitrogen and were subsequently thawed in a 37 degrees C water bath. A purity of at least 90% was achieved for sorted or isolated CD4+, CD8+ and CD8+ TEMRA cells.

Remarks on this clonotype: Its specific antigen is unknown. Per-nucleotide qualities are absent, and no much larger clonotype sits a single base away.

Beyond this particular receptor, the publication reports: The study acknowledged that relatively few individuals were included in the TCR sequencing and HLA analysis.

RNA was extracted using the RNeasy kit, and 0.5 to 1 microgram was reverse transcribed with random hexamers. The immunoSEQ multiplex PCR assay, which covers 54 Vbeta and 13 Jbeta segments, was used to amplify TCR beta CDR3 regions. To correct PCR amplification bias, a synthetic template baseline was used for both primer optimization and computational correction. The authors' analysis ran thus. Reads were annotated to V, D and J genes per IMGT and analyzed with immunoSEQ Analyzer, keeping only productive sequences. Clonality was computed as one minus Shannon entropy normalized by log2 of the number of productive unique sequences. For each patient and control, public and private clones were evaluated within the 100 most prevalent clones. Clones were defined as Susac-specific if absent from the healthy and MS cohorts, from under 1,200 published viral clones and from other ImmuneACCESS disease sequences. The public sequencing data were trimmed at Q25 with fastp and processed into clonotypes with MiXCR by TCRdb, which kept only in-frame beta chains. Each record represents a unique CDR3 protein, reported with the most common genes and DNA among its rows. The V and J calls and clone size are TCRdb's, not the authors'. This sample holds roughly 200,000 distinct CDR3 sequences; approximately 96% were observed only once. The ten top clones hold approximately 0.088% of the sample.

This receptor was obtained from a human donor with multiple sclerosis. The chain links TRBV12-3 or TRBV12-4 with TRBJ2-1, with no confident D gene call. The sample consisted of CD4+ T cells from PBMCs. CDR3 reads: CASSSSGPLSSYNEQFF. The DNA reads as follows: TGTGCCAGCAGCTCCTCCGGGCCCTTGAGCTCCTACAATGAGCAGTTCTTC.